This entry lists 20 T cell receptor beta chains sequenced from one sample in a study of vaccination effects on CD4 cells after COVID-19 (dated by TCRdb to between 2022 and 2023). Preparation of the library involved the immunoSEQ multiplex PCR assay. TCRdb limited this immuneACCESS table to in-frame rearrangements with V and J called. A share of clones is missing; checked studies link under half to unresolved V genes, and the rest is unexplained. The sample table holds 35,000 to 55,000 clones, of which roughly four fifths were seen once. Roughly 29% of the sample rests with the top ten. No antigen is known for these receptors. The ViraFEST assay stimulated PBMC with viral peptide pools and then used TCR sequencing to identify antigen-specific CD4+ T cell clonotypes by expansion. After less than 13 days of culture, CD4+ T cells were isolated with the EasySep CD4+ T cell isolation kit. Convalescent patients had PCR-confirmed SARS-CoV-2 infection between March and December 2020, before Alpha, Beta and Delta variants emerged in the United States.

Sequences were derived from CD4+ T cells from PBMCs cultured with a peptide pool, sampled before COVID-19 vaccination. The receptors shown here come from a human donor who had a prior SARS-CoV-2 infection.

The chain couples TRBV6-5 to TRBJ1-2; TRBD1 aligns across 10 bases. CDR1 is MNHEY and CDR2 is SVGAGI in the germline V gene. V shed 7 bases, J shed 10 bases, and the junction held 9 bases outside the gene matches. This CDR3 is 13 amino acids long. CDR3 residues: CASKQTGGADYTF. The CDR3 DNA sequence: TGTGCCAGCAAACAGACAGGGGGCGCAGACTACACCTTC.

The rearrangement joins TRBV2 to TRBJ1-6; D remains unclear. Germline loops: CDR1 SNHLY, CDR2 FYNNEI. Trimming left V 6 bases short and J 9 bases short, with 18 bases between. The CDR3 has 15 amino acids. The CDR3 reads CASRPGLAVGSPLHF. The CDR3 bases are TGTGCCAGCAGACCCGGTCTCGCTGTGGGTTCACCCCTCCACTTT.

V is TRBV6-5 and J is TRBJ2-7; TRBD1 might be the D (6 bases). The ends were cut back, 6 bases at V and 3 bases at J, with 12 bases in the middle. CDR1 and CDR2 from the germline V gene are MNHEY and SVGAGI. The CDR3 covers 13 residues. The CDR3 DNA reads TGTGCCAGCAGCCGCGGACAGATCTACGAGCAGTACTTC. It codes for CASSRGQIYEQYF.

V usage is TRBV2 and J usage is TRBJ2-2, with D maybe TRBD2 (5 bases). CDR1 SNHLY and CDR2 FYNNEI come from the germline V gene. Trimming took off 0 bases at V and 3 bases at J, with 14 bases between the two ends. The CDR3 has 17 residues. CDR3 sequence: CASSEALLAGDTGELFF. Written as DNA, the CDR3 is TGTGCCAGCAGTGAAGCATTGCTAGCAGGCGACACCGGGGAGCTGTTTTTT. The variable domain in full, completed from reference TRBV2 and TRBJ2-2, reads EPEVTQTPSHQVTQMGQEVILRCVPISNHLYFYWYRQILGQKVEFLVSFYNNEISEKSEIFDDQFSVERPDGSNFTLKIRSTKLEDSAMYFCASSEALLAGDTGELFFGEGSRLTVL.

This clone came up once. V and J are TRBV4-2 and TRBJ2-4; perhaps TRBD2 as D (6 bases). Looked up from germline, CDR1 is LGHNA and CDR2 is YNFKEQ. Trimming pared 5 bases from V and 0 bases from J, leaving 14 bases between. This CDR3 is built from 16 residues. The CDR3 here is CASSNSAGLAKNIQYF. CDR3 coding DNA: TGTGCCAGCAGCAATTCGGCGGGACTAGCCAAAAACATTCAGTACTTC.

The chain combines TRBV5-4 with TRBJ2-3, with 7 bases matching TRBD2. The germline CDR1 and CDR2 sequences are SGHNT and YYREEE (reference sequence). The CDR3 consists of 16 residues. The ends lost 0 bases at V and 0 bases at J; junction bases unmatched: 4. The CDR3 loop is CASSLGAGVSTDTQYF. CDR3 in DNA: TGTGCCAGCAGCTTGGGTGCGGGAGTTAGCACAGATACGCAGTATTTT.

In this sample, this clone turned up once. The chain joins TRBV3-1 (or the pseudogene TRBV3-2) to TRBJ2-5; possibly TRBD2 for D (6 bases). CDR3 length equals 17 residues. The germline CDR1 and CDR2 sequences are LGHDT and YNNKEL (reference sequence). V lost 1 base to trimming and J lost 3 bases, with 18 bases between them. The CDR3 reads CASSQGSGVSIKETQYF. Written as DNA, the CDR3 is TGTGCCAGCAGCCAAGGGTCGGGAGTAAGCATAAAAGAGACCCAGTACTTC.

V and J are TRBV24-1 and TRBJ1-4; D is perhaps TRBD1 (5 bases). Trimming stripped 9 bases from V and 11 bases from J, with 24 bases between. The CDR3 has 15 amino acids. Germline CDR1 KGHDR, CDR2 SFDVKD. The CDR3: CATRKRLRALWKLFF. As DNA, the CDR3 is TGTGCCACCCGCAAGAGGCTCAGGGCATTGTGGAAACTGTTTTTT.

The chain joins TRBV5-1 to TRBJ2-7; tentative D call: TRBD1 (6 bases). Germline CDR1 and CDR2: SGHRS and YFSETQ. Trimming took off 0 bases at V and 4 bases at J, with 11 bases between the two ends. This CDR3 contains 14 residues. CDR3 in DNA: TGCGCCAGCAGCTTGGTCGGACAGACGTACGAGCAGTACTTC. Translation gives CASSLVGQTYEQYF.

This clone came up a few times. The J gene is TRBJ1-1, the V gene TRBV3-1 (or the pseudogene TRBV3-2); D is unresolved. Germline V gene data show CDR1 as LGHDT and CDR2 as YNNKEL (reference sequence). This CDR3 has 14 residues. The V end lost 4 bases, the J end lost 7 bases, and 16 bases lay between the germline ends. CDR3 in DNA: TGTGCCAGCAGCCCTTTTTTAGTCCCGGGTGAAGCTTTCTTT. Encoded protein: CASSPFLVPGEAFF.

J is TRBJ2-5 and V is TRBV7-3; the D is unclear. Trimming stripped 5 bases from V and 1 base from J, with 14 bases between. In germline, CDR1 is SGHTA, CDR2 FQGTGA. CDR3 length: 15 residues. In DNA, the CDR3 is TGTGCCAGCAGCCCAGTGGGTGGGGTCCAAGAGACCCAGTACTTC. Translated, it gives CASSPVGGVQETQYF.

This clone has only a few counts. The V gene is TRBV5-4, the J gene TRBJ1-2; D not certain. V lost 0 bases and J 4 bases, leaving 10 bases between the germline ends. Germline lookup yields CDR1 SGHNT and CDR2 YYREEE (reference sequence). CDR3 length: 14 amino acids. The CDR3: CASSLVGSPYGYTF. The CDR3, as DNA: TGTGCCAGCAGCTTGGTGGGGTCCCCCTATGGCTACACCTTC.

The V gene is TRBV15, the J gene TRBJ2-5; D tentatively fits TRBD1 or TRBD2 (5 bases each). Trimming pared 2 bases from V and 4 bases from J, leaving 11 bases between. This CDR3 has 14 amino acids. The V gene's germline CDR1 is LNHNV and CDR2 YYDKDF (reference sequence). The CDR3 DNA is TGTGCCACCAGCAGAATGGGGGATCGAGAGACCCAGTACTTC. Translating gives CATSRMGDRETQYF.

The chain links TRBV30 to TRBJ2-1; D call uncertain. Per germline, CDR1 GTSNPN and CDR2 SVGIG (reference sequence). The CDR3 runs 12 residues. With 7 bases removed from V and 0 bases from J, the gap between germline ends came to 7 bases. Written as DNA, the CDR3 is TGTGCCTCCTTCAGCTCCTACAATGAGCAGTTCTTC. Translating it yields CASFSSYNEQFF.

This clone has a handful of counts. The chain has TRBV19 and TRBJ1-2, with a weak D call TRBD1 (6 bases). This CDR3 spans 12 amino acids. V lost 5 bases, J lost 8 bases, and 12 bases lay in between. Germline lookup yields CDR1 LNHDA and CDR2 SQIVND (reference sequence). CDR3 DNA: TGTGCCAGTAGTGTCAGGGGCGGGGGCTACACCTTC. Translated, it gives CASSVRGGGYTF.

This chain joins TRBV29-1 and TRBJ2-3, with TRBD2 matching 9 bases. The CDR3 contains 14 residues. V was clipped by 6 bases and J by 2 bases; unmatched bases: 6. Germline loops: CDR1 SQVTM, CDR2 ANQGSEA. The DNA for the CDR3 is TGCAGCGTCCTACTAGCGGGCCTCACAGATACGCAGTATTTT. Translating it yields CSVLLAGLTDTQYF.

This clone was recorded a few times. The chain employs TRBV4-2 and TRBJ1-1; D is unresolved. Germline-derived CDR1 and CDR2 are LGHNA and YNFKEQ. Deletions cut 2 bases from V and 1 base from J, with 8 bases between. The CDR3 is made up of 14 amino acids. The DNA of the CDR3 is TGTGCCAGCAGCCAAACTTACTGGAACACTGAAGCTTTCTTT. It yields the protein CASSQTYWNTEAFF.

V usage is TRBV12-3 or TRBV12-4 and J usage is TRBJ1-5; D may be TRBD1 (6 bases). The CDR3 has 13 residues. V lost 6 bases and J 4 bases, leaving 10 bases between the germline ends. CDR3 in amino acids: CASRPTGNQPQHF. The CDR3 DNA is TGTGCCAGCAGGCCCACAGGGAATCAGCCCCAGCATTTT.

The chain has TRBV6-1 and TRBJ2-1, with 7 bases fitting TRBD1. The length of the CDR3 is 13 residues. J lost 15 bases, V lost 3 bases, and 11 bases had no gene match. Germline V lookup: CDR1 MNHNS, CDR2 SASEGT. DNA for the CDR3: TGTGCCAGCAGTGATTACAGGGGAAATGGTGCGTTCTTC. Translated, it gives CASSDYRGNGAFF.

The chain is built from TRBV4-1 and TRBJ1-5; the D gene is possibly TRBD1 (5 bases). Between the trimmed V and J ends, which lost 0 bases and 7 bases, there was a span of 19 bases. Per the germline V gene, CDR1 is MGHRA and CDR2 is YSYEKL. This CDR3 is built from 17 residues. The CDR3 nucleotides are TGCGCCAGCAGCCAAGAAGCTGGATGGGGGACCAGCCAGCCCCAGCATTTT. It translates to CASSQEAGWGTSQPQHF.